One sample yielded the 24 T cell receptor beta chains listed below, sequenced in a study of CD8 T cells in Susac syndrome (dated by TCRdb to about 2019). Libraries came from the immunoSEQ multiplex PCR assay. RNA was extracted with the RNeasy kit and roughly 0.45 to 1 ug was reverse transcribed using random hexamers. Using fastp trimming at Q25 and MiXCR clonotype assembly, TCRdb reanalyzed the public sequencing data and kept in-frame beta chains. For every CDR3 protein sequence, its rows merge into one entry that carries the most common genes and DNA. The sample yields 60,000 to 75,000 distinct CDR3 sequences; roughly 94% were counted once. Jointly, the top ten make up about 0.22% of the sample. Sequenced: CD8+ T cells from PBMCs. The receptors were gathered from a human donor in good health.

The rearrangement uses TRBV19 and TRBJ1-1; D is ambiguous. This CDR3 is built from 13 residues. V was shortened by 10 bases and J by 0 bases, with 12 bases between the two germline ends. Germline V gives CDR1 LNHDA, CDR2 SQIVND (reference sequence). CDR3 nucleotides: TGTGCCACCGGGCAGACCTTGAACACTGAAGCTTTCTTT. Protein product: CATGQTLNTEAFF.

This clonotype was found once. The V and J genes are TRBV7-8 and TRBJ2-1, with TRBD2 identical over 11 bases. Germline lookup yields CDR1 SGHVS and CDR2 FQNEAQ. V lost 4 bases, J lost 8 bases, and 10 bases stayed unmatched. This CDR3 has 16 residues. The CDR3 is CASSSRLAGLGDEQFF. The CDR3, as DNA: TGTGCCAGCAGCTCAAGACTAGCGGGGTTAGGGGATGAGCAGTTCTTC.

This chain links TRBV6-1 with TRBJ1-2, with TRBD1 identical over 7 bases. Germline assignment: CDR1 MNHNS and CDR2 SASEGT. The V and J ends lost 3 bases and 4 bases, in that order; junction bases with no gene match: 5. The CDR3 is made up of 14 amino acids. The CDR3 spells CASSDDRERYGYTF. CDR3 bases: TGTGCCAGCAGTGATGACAGGGAGCGCTATGGCTACACCTTC.

The chain uses TRBV10-2 and TRBJ2-3, with TRBD2 matching 8 bases. Trimming at V came to 1 base and at J to 6 bases, leaving 6 bases not matched to a gene. The length of the CDR3 is 15 residues. Per germline, CDR1 WSHSY and CDR2 SAAADI. CDR3 sequence reads: CASSEFPRLADTQYF. The CDR3 nucleotides are TGCGCCAGCAGTGAGTTCCCTCGACTAGCGGATACGCAGTATTTT.

The chain combines TRBV19 with TRBJ1-2; the D gene is possibly TRBD1 (5 bases). In germline, CDR1 is LNHDA, CDR2 SQIVND (reference sequence). The CDR3 is 14 amino acids. V was clipped by 10 bases and J by 5 bases, with 20 bases between them. CDR3 protein: CAIKEGAWGYGYTF. For the CDR3, the DNA is TGTGCCATCAAGGAAGGGGCATGGGGATATGGCTACACCTTC.

The chain couples TRBV10-3 to TRBJ2-2, with D hard to call. CDR1 is ENHRY, CDR2 SYGVKD, per germline. This CDR3 has 12 residues. The V and J ends lost 2 bases and 6 bases respectively, with 4 bases between them. CDR3 protein: CAISEGPGELFF. CDR3 in DNA: TGTGCCATCAGTGAGGGCCCCGGGGAGCTGTTTTTT.

The chain has TRBV7-2 and TRBJ2-3; D call uncertain. The CDR3 runs to 15 residues. Germline CDR1 and CDR2: SGHTA and FQGNSA. V was cut by 5 bases and J by 4 bases, with 16 bases left in between. CDR3 region: CASSLVGYGADTQYF. The CDR3 DNA sequence: TGTGCCAGCAGCCTAGTTGGTTATGGCGCAGATACGCAGTATTTT.

V gene TRBV29-1 combines with J gene TRBJ1-5; D call uncertain. The CDR3 runs 11 residues. Trimming removed 3 bases at V and 11 bases at J, with 11 bases between. From germline, CDR1 is SQVTM and CDR2 ANQGSEA. CDR3 loop: CSVEEGATQHF. DNA for the CDR3: TGCAGCGTTGAGGAGGGAGCGACCCAGCATTTT.

The rearrangement uses TRBV6-6 and TRBJ1-2; 7 positions agree with TRBD1. This CDR3 spans 14 amino acids. Trimming at V came to 0 bases and at J to 7 bases, leaving 5 bases not matched to a gene. Germline V gene sequence: CDR1 MNHNY, CDR2 SVGAGI (reference sequence). The CDR3 protein is CASSYSEGAGGYTF. The CDR3 nucleotides read TGTGCCAGCAGTTACTCGGAGGGGGCGGGTGGCTACACCTTC.

The DNA of the CDR3 is TGTGCCAGCAGCGTAGAATATGGCGAGACCCAGTACTTC. It codes for CASSVEYGETQYF. The chain uses TRBV9 and TRBJ2-5; D ambiguous. The germline gives CDR1 SGDLS, CDR2 YYNGEE. The CDR3 loop spans 13 amino acids. The V and J ends lost 0 bases and 5 bases respectively, with 8 bases between them.

This chain connects TRBV9 to TRBJ2-7; 8 nucleotides line up with TRBD1. This CDR3 has 14 residues. J lost 6 bases, V lost 3 bases, and 8 bases had no gene match. CDR1 SGDLS and CDR2 YYNGEE come from the germline V gene. CDR3 in DNA: TGTGCCAGCAGCGGCATCCAGGGGGCTAGCGAGCAGTACTTC. It codes for CASSGIQGASEQYF.

The table lists this clonotype with a count of one. The V gene is TRBV5-6, the J gene TRBJ1-1, with D tentatively TRBD1 (6 bases). Germline V gives CDR1 SGHDT, CDR2 YYEEEE. The CDR3 has 14 residues. Trimming stripped 4 bases from V and 4 bases from J, with 14 bases between. The DNA for the CDR3 is TGTGCCAGCAGCGTCGGACAGTCGTTCACTGAAGCTTTCTTT. It specifies CASSVGQSFTEAFF.

This clonotype appeared a single time. The chain joins TRBV5-4 to TRBJ2-1; either TRBD1 or TRBD2 may fit D (5 bases each). Germline-derived CDR1 and CDR2 are SGHNT and YYREEE (reference sequence). This CDR3 comprises 11 residues. The V end was cut by 5 bases, the J end by 6 bases, with 6 bases between. This CDR3 reads CASRRGNEQFF. The CDR3 nucleotides read TGTGCCAGCAGGAGGGGCAATGAGCAGTTCTTC.

The chain couples TRBV4-1 to TRBJ1-5; D is unresolved. Germline CDR1 reads MGHRA; CDR2 reads YSYEKL. The CDR3 loop spans 15 amino acids. The V end was cut by 1 base, the J end by 0 bases, with 7 bases between. CDR3 in DNA: TGCGCCAGCAGCCAAGCTTCCAATAGCAATCAGCCCCAGCATTTT. Translating gives CASSQASNSNQPQHF.

This clonotype appeared once. The chain recombines TRBV27 with TRBJ1-1; no clear D gene. V was clipped by 2 bases and J by 4 bases, with 11 bases between them. This CDR3 region has 14 residues. In germline, CDR1 is MNHEY, CDR2 SMNVEV (reference sequence). The CDR3 region has the DNA TGTGCCAGCAGTTTAATGAGCAGCGGCACTGAAGCTTTCTTT. Protein: CASSLMSSGTEAFF.

The chain is built from TRBV7-9 and TRBJ2-7, with TRBD2 identical over 8 bases. The CDR3 has 14 residues. Losses at the gene ends were 5 bases for V and 4 bases for J; bases not matched to a gene: 7. CDR1 is SEHNR, CDR2 FQNEAQ, per germline (reference sequence). As DNA, the CDR3 is TGTGCCAGCAGCGTTAGCGGGGCCACTTACGAGCAGTACGTC. Encoded protein: CASSVSGATYEQYV.

Comments on this clonotype: Its ends do not fully match the called genes, so a read error is possible. This rearrangement joins TRBV7-7 to TRBJ2-5; D possibly corresponds to TRBD1 (6 bases). There are 13 residues in the CDR3. Germline V gene data show CDR1 as SSHAT and CDR2 as FNYEAQ (reference sequence). CDR3 region: CASSLGGQETQYF. The CDR3 DNA reads TGTGCTAGCAGCTTAGGGGGTCAAGAGACCCAGTACTTC.

The chain combines TRBV27 with TRBJ2-3; the match to TRBD2 covers 8 bases. With 9 bases clipped from V and 4 bases from J, the junction kept 6 bases outside the gene matches. Germline lookup yields CDR1 MNHEY and CDR2 SMNVEV (reference sequence). This CDR3 comprises 13 residues. Here the CDR3 DNA reads TGTGCCAGTCGGGGGGGCCCCGCAGATACGCAGTATTTT. This sequence encodes CASRGGPADTQYF.

This chain links TRBV27 with TRBJ2-3; 13 nucleotides line up with TRBD2. The CDR3 extends over 16 amino acids. The germline V gene has CDR1 MNHEY and CDR2 SMNVEV (reference sequence). With 4 bases clipped from V and 1 base from J, the junction kept 2 bases outside the gene matches. The DNA for the CDR3 is TGTGCCAGCAGTTCCGGGACTAGCGGGGGCACAGATACGCAGTATTTT. It translates to CASSSGTSGGTDTQYF.

The rearrangement links TRBV28 to TRBJ1-2; D perhaps matches TRBD1 (6 bases). V was trimmed by 2 bases and J by 6 bases, leaving 13 bases between them. Germline lookup yields CDR1 MDHEN and CDR2 SYDVKM. The CDR3 extends over 14 amino acids. This CDR3 is CASSLNQGGDGYTF. As DNA, the CDR3 is TGTGCCAGCAGTTTAAATCAAGGGGGAGATGGCTACACCTTC.

The V call is TRBV7-9, the J call TRBJ2-1, with 9 bases matching TRBD1. The V segment lost 7 bases and the J segment 7 bases; nucleotides outside the gene matches: 14. The germline CDR1 and CDR2 sequences are SEHNR and FQNEAQ (reference sequence). The CDR3 consists of 16 residues. The CDR3 protein is CASTTSRQGVWNEQFF. The CDR3 DNA follows: TGTGCCAGCACCACCTCCCGACAGGGGGTTTGGAATGAGCAGTTCTTC.

This clonotype was counted a single time. The chain joins TRBV7-6 to TRBJ2-1; D gene unclear. Germline loops: CDR1 SGHVS, CDR2 FNYEAQ. CDR3 length: 13 residues. The V and J ends lost 0 bases and 6 bases respectively, with 6 bases between them. The CDR3 bases are TGTGCCAGCAGCTTAGCTGGCAGCAATGAGCAGTTCTTC. This translates into CASSLAGSNEQFF.

This rearrangement joins TRBV28 to TRBJ1-2; tentative D call: TRBD1 (5 bases). Germline V gene lookup returns CDR1 MDHEN and CDR2 SYDVKM. The CDR3 totals 15 residues. V was shortened by 7 bases and J by 0 bases, with 15 bases between the two germline ends. The CDR3 protein is CASNGGISSNYGYTF. The DNA for the CDR3 is TGTGCCAGCAATGGGGGAATATCCTCTAACTATGGCTACACCTTC.

V is TRBV4-3 and J is TRBJ2-2; D possibly corresponds to TRBD2 (6 bases). Trimming pared 0 bases from V and 7 bases from J, leaving 21 bases between. Germline CDR1 reads LGHNA; CDR2 reads YSLEER. The CDR3 runs to 18 residues. CDR3 region: CASSQEGISREDGGELFF. The CDR3 bases are TGCGCCAGCAGCCAAGAGGGTATCTCCAGGGAGGATGGCGGGGAGCTGTTTTTT.